This TCR beta chain is drawn from a study of blood T cells in healthy people across ages. Study background: About one barcoded beta molecule per two T cells was the capture yield of template switching.

The CDR3 loop spans 13 amino acids. Germline loops: CDR1 SGHTA, CDR2 FQGNSA. A word on this clonotype: Sequence at one end of the junction differs from germline and may be a read error.

The use of a sample-barcoded 5' primer and a J-beta primer mix characterized a second PCR of roughly 6 to 11 cycles. A template-switch adaptor containing 12 random nucleotides labeled each cDNA molecule. TCRdb used MiXCR to reprocess the 5' RACE reads, holding one entry per CDR3 protein. This sample carries about 640,000 distinct CDR3 sequences, over 40% of them seen once, and the ten largest clones take 25% to 35%. Per-sample PBMC isolation yielded at least 6.5 million cells. Sample: blood. This sequence joins TRBV7-2 and TRBJ2-5, with 7 bases aligning to TRBD1. The receptor was isolated from an elderly man in good health. The DNA of the CDR3 is TGCGCCGGCAGAACAGGGGCTGGGGAGACCCAGTACTTC. Its translation is CAGRTGAGETQYF. Full variable domain (rest looked up from reference TRBV7-2 and TRBJ2-5): GAGVSQSPSNKVTEKGKDVELRCDPISGHTALYWYRQSLGQGLEFLIYFQGNSAPDKSGLPSDRFSAERTGGSVSTLTIQRTQQEDSAVYLCAGRTGAGETQYFGPGTRLLVL.